This T cell receptor beta chain was obtained from a study of OX40 agonist ivuxolimab in advanced cancers. In the study overall: Prior therapy, whether anti-PD-1, anti-PD-L1 or anti-CTLA-4, was allowed, and roughly 40% had some.

The germline CDR1 and CDR2 sequences are LNHDA and SQIVND (reference sequence). V shed 2 bases and J shed 3 bases, with 7 bases lying between them. The CDR3 has 13 residues. Clones were sequenced by immunoSEQ multiplex PCR, and TCRdb holds only the in-frame ones, with some missing. The sample carries 35,000 to 45,000 clones, around 80% recorded once. Systemic immunosuppression or a history of autoimmune disease excluded patients. Sequenced material: CD4+ or CD8+ T cells sorted from blood, taken in a trial of the OX40 agonist ivuxolimab. The TCR sequence derives from an adult with an advanced solid tumor such as melanoma, head and neck, liver or kidney cancer. The gene calls are TRBV19 and TRBJ1-1; D not resolved. CDR3 sequence: CASSIIRDTEAFF. CDR3 nucleotide sequence: TGTGCCAGTAGTATAATTAGGGACACTGAAGCTTTCTTT.